Given below is one T cell receptor beta chain in context. What it binds is unknown. Treatment described: approximately nine-day PBMC culture with coronavirus spike peptide pools or control peptides (ViraFEST assay). Cultures of PBMCs, some 2 million per well, were set up with roughly 9.5 IU/ml IL-2 and 10 ug/ml peptide pools. The assay that was used to sequence DNA from cultured CD4+ T cells was the Oncomine TCR Beta short-read assay. Cultured CD4+ T cells were the source of extracted genomic DNA. MiXCR, applied by TCRdb to the PCR reads, yields one record per CDR3 protein. This sample yields 9,000 to 15,000 distinct CDR3 sequences, of which 35% to 50% are seen a single time; 15% to 20% belongs to the top ten. The data were obtained in a study of vaccination and CD4 T cells after COVID-19. Background on the study: Overlapping SARS-CoV-2, HCoV-NL63, HCoV-OC43 and HCoV-229E spike peptides were used to stimulate cells.

Germline CDR1 reads SGHVS; CDR2 reads FQNEAQ. The CDR3 is 15 residues long. After removal of 5 bases from V and 2 bases from J, the junction contained 4 bases not matched to a gene. The sequenced sample consisted of cultured CD4+ T cells from blood. The clonotype comes from a human donor with COVID-19. The chain carries TRBV7-8 and TRBJ1-5; 9 bases are a match to TRBD1. In DNA form, the CDR3 reads TGTGCCAGCAGCCCCCGGGACAGGGGCAATCAGCCCCAGCATTTT. Protein product: CASSPRDRGNQPQHF.